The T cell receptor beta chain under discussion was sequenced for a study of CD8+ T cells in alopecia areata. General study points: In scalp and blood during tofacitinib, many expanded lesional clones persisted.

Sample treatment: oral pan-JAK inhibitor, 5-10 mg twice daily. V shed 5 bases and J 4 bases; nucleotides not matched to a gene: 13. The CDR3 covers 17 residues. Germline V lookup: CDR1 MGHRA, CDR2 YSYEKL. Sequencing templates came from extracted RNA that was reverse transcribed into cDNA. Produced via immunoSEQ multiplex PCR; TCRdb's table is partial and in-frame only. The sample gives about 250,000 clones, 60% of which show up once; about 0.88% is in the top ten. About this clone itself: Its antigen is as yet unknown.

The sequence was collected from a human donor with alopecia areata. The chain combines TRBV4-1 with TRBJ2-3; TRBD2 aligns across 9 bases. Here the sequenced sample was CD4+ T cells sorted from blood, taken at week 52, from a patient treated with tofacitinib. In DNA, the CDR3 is TGCGCCAGCAGCAAAAGCGGCTCGCGGGGGGGCGCAGATACGCAGTATTTT. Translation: CASSKSGSRGGADTQYF.